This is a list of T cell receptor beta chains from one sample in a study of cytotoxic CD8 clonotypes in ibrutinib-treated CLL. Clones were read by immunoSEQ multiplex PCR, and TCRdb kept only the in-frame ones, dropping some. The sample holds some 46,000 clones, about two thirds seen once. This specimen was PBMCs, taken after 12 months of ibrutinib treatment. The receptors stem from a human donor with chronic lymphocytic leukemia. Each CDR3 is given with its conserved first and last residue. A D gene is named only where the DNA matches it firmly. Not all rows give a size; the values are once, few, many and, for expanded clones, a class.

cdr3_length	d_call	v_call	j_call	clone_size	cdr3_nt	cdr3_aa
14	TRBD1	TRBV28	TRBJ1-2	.	TGTGCCAGCAGTACTCACTCGGGACAGAATGGCTACACCTTC	CASSTHSGQNGYTF
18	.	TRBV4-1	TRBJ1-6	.	TGCGCCAGCAGCCAAGATATTTGGGAATCAGGGGTTCGGTCACCCCTCCACTTT	CASSQDIWESGVRSPLHF
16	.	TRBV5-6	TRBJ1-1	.	TGTGCCAGCAGCAACACAGGACAGCTGGTGAACACTGAAGCTTTCTTT	CASSNTGQLVNTEAFF
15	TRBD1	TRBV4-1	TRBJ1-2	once	TGCGCCAGCAGCCCGGAAAGGACAGGCAACTATGGCTACACCTTC	CASSPERTGNYGYTF
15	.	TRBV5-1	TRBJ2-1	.	TGCGCCAGCAGCGTCACAGGGAATTCCTACAATGAGCAGTTCTTC	CASSVTGNSYNEQFF
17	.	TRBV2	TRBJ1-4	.	TGTGCCAGCAGTGAAGCGGCCCGGGGGACCACTAATGAAAAACTGTTTTTT	CASSEAARGTTNEKLFF
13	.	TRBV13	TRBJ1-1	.	TGTGCCAGCAGCGCCGGATCCAGACGGAGCGCTTTCTTT	CASSAGSRRSAFF
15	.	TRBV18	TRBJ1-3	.	TGTGCCAGCTCACTAGGAGATCTCTCTGGAAACACCATATATTTT	CASSLGDLSGNTIYF
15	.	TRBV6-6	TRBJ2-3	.	TGTGCCAGCAGTTCCCAACTAGCTCCCACAGATACGCAGTATTTT	CASSSQLAPTDTQYF
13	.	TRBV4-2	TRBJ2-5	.	TGTGCCAGCAGCCGGAGCGGACAAGAGACCCAGTACTTC	CASSRSGQETQYF
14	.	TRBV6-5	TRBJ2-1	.	TGTGCCAGCAGTTACACCGGGAAAGTCAATGAGCAGTTCTTC	CASSYTGKVNEQFF
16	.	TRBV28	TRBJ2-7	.	TGTGCCAGCAGCCTTGGGGGGAGAACTAGCAGGCACGAGCAGTACTTC	CASSLGGRTSRHEQYF
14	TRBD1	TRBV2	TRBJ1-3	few	TGTGCCAGCAGGGACAGGAGCTCTGGAAACACCATATATTTT	CASRDRSSGNTIYF
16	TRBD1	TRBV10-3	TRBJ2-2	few	TGTGCCATCAGTGCTCAGGGGACAGGGACGACCGGGGAGCTGTTTTTT	CAISAQGTGTTGELFF
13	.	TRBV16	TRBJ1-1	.	TGTGCCAGCAGCCAATTTTGGGGTACTGAAGCTTTCTTT	CASSQFWGTEAFF
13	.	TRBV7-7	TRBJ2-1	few	TGTGCTAGCAGCCAACTCCAGGGGGGTGAGCAGTTCTTC	CASSQLQGGEQFF
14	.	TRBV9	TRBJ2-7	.	TGTGCCAGCAGCGTGGCCTGGGAGTCTTACGAGCAGTACTTC	CASSVAWESYEQYF
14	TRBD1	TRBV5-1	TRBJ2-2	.	TGCGCCAGCCAATTACAGGGGGTCGCCGGGGAGCTGTTTTTT	CASQLQGVAGELFF
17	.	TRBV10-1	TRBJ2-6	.	TGCGCCAGCAGTCCCAGAGGGGTGGGCTCTGGGGCCAACGTCCTGACTTTC	CASSPRGVGSGANVLTF
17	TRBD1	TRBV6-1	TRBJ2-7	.	TGTGCCAGCAGTGAACGGGTGAGGACAGGGACTCCCTACGAGCAGTACTTC	CASSERVRTGTPYEQYF
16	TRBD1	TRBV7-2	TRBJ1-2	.	TGTGCCAGCAGCTCCGCTGGGACAGAGCCTAACTATGGCTACACCTTC	CASSSAGTEPNYGYTF
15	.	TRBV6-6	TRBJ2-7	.	TGTGCCAGCACCGGTTTTACAGGCGGCGCCTACGAGCAGTACTTC	CASTGFTGGAYEQYF
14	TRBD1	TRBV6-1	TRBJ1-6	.	TGTGCCAGTACTTACGGGACAGACATTTCACCCCTCCACTTT	CASTYGTDISPLHF
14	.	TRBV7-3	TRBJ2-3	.	TGTGCCAGCAGCCCGGTGGGGGGCACAGATACGCAGTATTTT	CASSPVGGTDTQYF